This note documents a single T cell receptor (beta chain) sequence. Germline CDR1 reads MNHEY; CDR2 reads SVGAGI. This CDR3 contains 11 residues. Trimming left V 5 bases short and J 9 bases short, with 11 bases between. Produced via immunoSEQ multiplex PCR; TCRdb's table is partial and in-frame only. The sample holds fewer than 150,000 clones, around 93% seen once. These data belong to a study of control samples from healthy donors and cancer patients. The sequenced sample consisted of blood. This clonotype originated in a man between 18 and 29 years old in good health. This rearrangement joins TRBV6-5 to TRBJ2-7, with D perhaps given as TRBD1 or TRBD2 (6 bases each). The CDR3, as DNA: TGTGCCAGCAGTAACAGGGAGGTGCAGTACTTC. Translating gives CASSNREVQYF.